Reported below is one T cell receptor (beta chain). This clonotype was counted a few times. It has no known antigen specificity. Base-call qualities are not available, and no considerably larger clone is one nucleotide away. Library generation was performed with RT-PCR. Sequencing used an Illumina HiSeq 2500. TCRdb took the public reads, trimmed them with fastp at Q25, ran MiXCR for clone calling and kept in-frame beta chains. One record per CDR3 amino acid sequence lists the most common genes and DNA. Here the sample has about 480,000 distinct CDR3 sequences; about 25% occur a single time. The ten largest make up 1.5% to 2% of the sample. The CDR3 has 18 amino acids, counting the end cysteine and phenylalanine. Left in the record is the CDR3 DNA by itself, 54 bases read in frame from the first base. V sheds 2 bases and J sheds 8 bases, leaving 25 bases between their ends. Taken from the germline V gene, the CDR1 and CDR2 loops are SGHVS and FQNEAQ.

The data were obtained in a study of response to subunit inactivated influenza vaccine (dated by TCRdb to the late 2010s). Describing the broader study: Deep quantitative profiling of the T cell receptor repertoire was used in the study to follow responses to a trivalent subunit inactivated influenza vaccine.

What the authors observed across the whole study: It was suggested by the authors that each seasonal influenza vaccination may recruit only a limited number of new T cells.

The chain is encoded by TRBV7-8 joined to TRBJ2-4; tentative D gene TRBD1, with 6 bases matching. This specimen was CD4+ T cells sorted from PBMCs, taken more than 4 days after vaccination. This sequence was found in a man aged 50 to 59 who received an inactivated influenza vaccine. Donor details come from another sample of the same person, matched by shared clones. The CDR3 reads as follows: CASSLPKRIGTTQDIQYF. The DNA sequence is as follows: TGTGCCAGCAGCTTACCCAAAAGAATTGGGACAACGCAGGACATTCAGTACTTC.